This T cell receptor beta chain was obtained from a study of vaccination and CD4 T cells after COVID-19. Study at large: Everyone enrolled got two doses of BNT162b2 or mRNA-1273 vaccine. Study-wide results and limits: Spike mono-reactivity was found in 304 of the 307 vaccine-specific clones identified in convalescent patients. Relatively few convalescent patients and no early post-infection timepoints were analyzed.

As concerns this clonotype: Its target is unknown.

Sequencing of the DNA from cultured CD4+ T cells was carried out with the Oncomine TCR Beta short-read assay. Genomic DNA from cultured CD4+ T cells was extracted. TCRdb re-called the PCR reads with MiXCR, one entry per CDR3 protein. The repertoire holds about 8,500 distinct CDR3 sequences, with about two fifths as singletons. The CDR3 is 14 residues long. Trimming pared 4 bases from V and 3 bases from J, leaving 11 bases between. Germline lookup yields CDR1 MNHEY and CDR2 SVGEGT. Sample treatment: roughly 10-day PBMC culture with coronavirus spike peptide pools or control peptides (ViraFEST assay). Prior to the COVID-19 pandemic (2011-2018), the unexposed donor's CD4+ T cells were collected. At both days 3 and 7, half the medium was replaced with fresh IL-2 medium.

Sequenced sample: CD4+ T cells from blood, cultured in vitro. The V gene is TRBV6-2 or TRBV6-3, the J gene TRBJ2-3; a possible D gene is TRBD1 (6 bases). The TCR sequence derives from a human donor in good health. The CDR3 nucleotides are TGTGCCAGCAGTTCAGGGGCCACGACAGATACGCAGTATTTT. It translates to CASSSGATTDTQYF.